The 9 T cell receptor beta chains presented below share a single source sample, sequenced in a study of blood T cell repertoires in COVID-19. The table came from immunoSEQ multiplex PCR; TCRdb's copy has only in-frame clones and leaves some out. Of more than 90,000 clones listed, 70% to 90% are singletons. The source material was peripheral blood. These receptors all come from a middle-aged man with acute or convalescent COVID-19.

CDR3 coding DNA: TGTGCCAGCAGTGAACTCGGGGAAGAGACCCAGTACTTC. Protein: CASSELGEETQYF. The rearrangement links TRBV25-1 to TRBJ2-5; possibly TRBD2 for D (5 bases). The CDR3 is 13 residues long. The V gene lost 2 bases and the J gene lost 3 bases, with 7 bases spanning the gap. The germline gives CDR1 MGHDK, CDR2 SYGVNS. Based on the CDR3 plus reference TRBV25-1 and TRBJ2-5, the full variable domain is EADIYQTPRYLVIGTGKKITLECSQTMGHDKMYWYQQDPGMELHLIHYSYGVNSTEKGDLSSESTVSRIRTEHFPLTLESARPSHTSQYLCASSELGEETQYFGPGTRLLVL.

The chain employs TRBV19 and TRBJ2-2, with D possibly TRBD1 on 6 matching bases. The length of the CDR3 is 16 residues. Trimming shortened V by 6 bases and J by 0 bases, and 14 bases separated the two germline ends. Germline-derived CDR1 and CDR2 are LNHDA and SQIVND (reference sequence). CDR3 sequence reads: CASSPTGTPNTGELFF. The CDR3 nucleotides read TGTGCCAGTAGCCCGACCGGGACACCGAACACCGGGGAGCTGTTTTTT.

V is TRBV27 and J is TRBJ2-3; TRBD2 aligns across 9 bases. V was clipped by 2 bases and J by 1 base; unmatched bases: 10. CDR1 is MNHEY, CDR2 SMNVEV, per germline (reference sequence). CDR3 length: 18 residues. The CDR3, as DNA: TGTGCCAGCAGTTTAGTGGCTAGCGGGGCGGGTCGCACAGATACGCAGTATTTT. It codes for CASSLVASGAGRTDTQYF.

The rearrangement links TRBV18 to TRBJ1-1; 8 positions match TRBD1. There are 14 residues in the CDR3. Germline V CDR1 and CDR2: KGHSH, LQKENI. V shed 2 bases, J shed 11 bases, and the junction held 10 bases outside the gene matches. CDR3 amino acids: CASSPYDRGQGAFF. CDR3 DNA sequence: TGTGCCAGCTCACCATACGACAGGGGCCAAGGGGCTTTCTTT.

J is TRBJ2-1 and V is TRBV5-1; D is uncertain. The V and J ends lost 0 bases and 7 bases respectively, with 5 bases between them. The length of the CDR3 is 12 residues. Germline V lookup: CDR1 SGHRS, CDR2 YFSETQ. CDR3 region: CASSLVPNEQFF. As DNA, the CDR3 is TGCGCCAGCAGCTTGGTTCCTAATGAGCAGTTCTTC. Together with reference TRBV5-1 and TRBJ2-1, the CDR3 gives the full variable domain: KAGVTQTPRYLIKTRGQQVTLSCSPISGHRSVSWYQQTPGQGLQFLFEYFSETQRNKGNFPGRFSGRQFSNSRSEMNVSTLELGDSALYLCASSLVPNEQFFGPGTRLTVL.

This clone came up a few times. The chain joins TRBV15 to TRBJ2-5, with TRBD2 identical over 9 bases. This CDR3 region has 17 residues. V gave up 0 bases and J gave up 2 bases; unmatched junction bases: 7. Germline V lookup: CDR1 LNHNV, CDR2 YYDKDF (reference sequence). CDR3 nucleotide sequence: TGTGCCACCAGCAGAGATCGGTGGGCGGGAGGGCAAGAGACCCAGTACTTC. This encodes CATSRDRWAGGQETQYF.

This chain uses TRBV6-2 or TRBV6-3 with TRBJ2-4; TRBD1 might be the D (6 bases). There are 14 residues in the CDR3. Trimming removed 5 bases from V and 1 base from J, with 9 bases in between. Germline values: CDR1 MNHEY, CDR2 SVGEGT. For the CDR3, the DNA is TGTGCCAGCAGTGACAGGATGGCCAAAAACATTCAGTACTTC. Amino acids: CASSDRMAKNIQYF.

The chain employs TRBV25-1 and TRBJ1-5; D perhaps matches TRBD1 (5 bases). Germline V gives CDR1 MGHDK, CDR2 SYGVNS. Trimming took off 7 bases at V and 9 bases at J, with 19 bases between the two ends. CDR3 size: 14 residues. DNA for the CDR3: TGTGCCAGCACCCAACAGCAACCCCAGGGGCCCCAGCATTTT. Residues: CASTQQQPQGPQHF.

CDR3: CASSLPPATNEKLFF. The CDR3 DNA follows: TGTGCCAGCAGTCTCCCCCCTGCAACTAATGAAAAACTGTTTTTT. The rearrangement uses TRBV6-5 and TRBJ1-4; D remains unclear. The V gene lost 5 bases and the J gene lost 0 bases, with 10 bases spanning the gap. Germline V gives CDR1 MNHEY, CDR2 SVGAGI. The CDR3 consists of 15 residues.